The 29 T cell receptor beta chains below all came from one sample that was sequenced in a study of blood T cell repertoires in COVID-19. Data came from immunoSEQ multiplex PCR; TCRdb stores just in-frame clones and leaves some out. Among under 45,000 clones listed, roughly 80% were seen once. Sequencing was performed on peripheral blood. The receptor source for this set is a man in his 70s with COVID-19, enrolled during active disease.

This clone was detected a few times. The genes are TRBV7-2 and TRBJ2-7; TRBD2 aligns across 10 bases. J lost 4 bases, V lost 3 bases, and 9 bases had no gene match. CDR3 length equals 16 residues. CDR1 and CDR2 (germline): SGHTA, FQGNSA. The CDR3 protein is CASSFGLAGAKYEQYF. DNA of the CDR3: TGTGCCAGCAGCTTTGGGCTAGCGGGGGCAAAATACGAGCAGTACTTC.

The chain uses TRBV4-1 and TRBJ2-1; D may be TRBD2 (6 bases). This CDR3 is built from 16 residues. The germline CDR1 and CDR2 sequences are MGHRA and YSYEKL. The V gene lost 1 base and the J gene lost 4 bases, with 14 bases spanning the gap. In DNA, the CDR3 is TGCGCCAGCAGCCAAGTAACCAGCGGGTCGTACAATGAGCAGTTCTTC. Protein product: CASSQVTSGSYNEQFF.

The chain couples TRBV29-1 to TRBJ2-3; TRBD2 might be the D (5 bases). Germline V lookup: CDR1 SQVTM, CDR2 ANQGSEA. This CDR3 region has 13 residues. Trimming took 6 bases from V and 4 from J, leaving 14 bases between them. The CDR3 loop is CSVRGWRPDTQYF. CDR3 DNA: TGCAGCGTGAGAGGTTGGAGGCCAGATACGCAGTATTTT.

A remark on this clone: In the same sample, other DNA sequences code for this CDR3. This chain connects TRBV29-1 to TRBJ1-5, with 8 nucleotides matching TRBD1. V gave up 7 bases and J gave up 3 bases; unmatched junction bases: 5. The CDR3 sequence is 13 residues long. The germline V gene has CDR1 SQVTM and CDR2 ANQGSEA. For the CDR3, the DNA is TGCAGCGGGCAGACAGGGGTCAATCAGCCCCAGCATTTT. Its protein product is CSGQTGVNQPQHF.

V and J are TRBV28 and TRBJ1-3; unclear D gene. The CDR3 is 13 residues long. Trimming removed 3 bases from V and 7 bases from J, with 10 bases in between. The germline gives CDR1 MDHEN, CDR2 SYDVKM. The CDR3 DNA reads TGTGCCAGCAGTTTGCGGTTCGTGAACACCATATATTTT. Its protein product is CASSLRFVNTIYF.

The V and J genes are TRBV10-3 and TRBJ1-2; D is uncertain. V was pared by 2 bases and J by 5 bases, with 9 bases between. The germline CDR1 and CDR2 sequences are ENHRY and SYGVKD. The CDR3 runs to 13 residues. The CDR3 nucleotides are TGTGCCATCAGTGAGGGATCGGGTTATGGCTACACCTTC. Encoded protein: CAISEGSGYGYTF.

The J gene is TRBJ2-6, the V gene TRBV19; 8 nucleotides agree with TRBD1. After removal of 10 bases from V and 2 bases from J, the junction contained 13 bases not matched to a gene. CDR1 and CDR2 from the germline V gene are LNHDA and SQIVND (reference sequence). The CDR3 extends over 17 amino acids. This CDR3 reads CATTGGVSRTGANVLTF. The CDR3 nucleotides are TGTGCCACTACAGGGGGAGTTTCGAGGACTGGGGCCAACGTCCTGACTTTC.

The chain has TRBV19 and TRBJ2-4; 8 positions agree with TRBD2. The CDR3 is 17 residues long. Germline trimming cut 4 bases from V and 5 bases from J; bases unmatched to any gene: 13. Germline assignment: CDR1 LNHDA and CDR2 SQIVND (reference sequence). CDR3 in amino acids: CASSRARTGGPENIQYF. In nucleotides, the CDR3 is TGTGCCAGTAGTAGAGCGAGAACGGGAGGGCCGGAAAACATTCAGTACTTC.

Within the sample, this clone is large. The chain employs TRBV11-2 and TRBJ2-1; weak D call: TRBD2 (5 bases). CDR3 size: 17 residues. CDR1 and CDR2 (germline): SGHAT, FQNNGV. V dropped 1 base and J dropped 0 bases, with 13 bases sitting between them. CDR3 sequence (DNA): TGTGCCAGCAGCTTAGGGCGGCTAGCAGGCTCCTACAATGAGCAGTTCTTC. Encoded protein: CASSLGRLAGSYNEQFF.

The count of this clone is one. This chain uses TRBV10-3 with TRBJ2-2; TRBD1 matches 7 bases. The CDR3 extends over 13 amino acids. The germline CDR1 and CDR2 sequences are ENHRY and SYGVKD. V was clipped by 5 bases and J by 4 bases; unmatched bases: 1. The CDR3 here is CAISTGVTGELFF. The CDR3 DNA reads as TGTGCCATCAGTACAGGGGTCACCGGGGAGCTGTTTTTT.

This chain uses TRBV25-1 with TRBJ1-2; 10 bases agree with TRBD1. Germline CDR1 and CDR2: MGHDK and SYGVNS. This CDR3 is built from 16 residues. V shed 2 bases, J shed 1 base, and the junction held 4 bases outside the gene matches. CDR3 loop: CASSEGGTGDNYGYTF. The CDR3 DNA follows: TGTGCCAGCAGTGAAGGAGGGACAGGGGATAACTATGGCTACACCTTC.

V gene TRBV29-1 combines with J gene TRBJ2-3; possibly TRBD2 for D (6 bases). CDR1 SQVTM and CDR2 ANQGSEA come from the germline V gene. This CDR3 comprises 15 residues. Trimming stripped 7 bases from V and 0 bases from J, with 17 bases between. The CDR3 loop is CSARRGHTSTDTQYF. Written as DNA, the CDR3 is TGCAGCGCAAGGCGGGGTCATACTAGCACAGATACGCAGTATTTT.

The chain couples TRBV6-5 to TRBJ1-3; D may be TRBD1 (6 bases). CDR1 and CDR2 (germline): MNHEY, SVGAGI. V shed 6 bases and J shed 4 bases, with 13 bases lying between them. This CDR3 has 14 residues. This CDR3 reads CASRVPGAGNTIYF. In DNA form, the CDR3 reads TGTGCCAGCAGGGTCCCAGGGGCCGGAAACACCATATATTTT.

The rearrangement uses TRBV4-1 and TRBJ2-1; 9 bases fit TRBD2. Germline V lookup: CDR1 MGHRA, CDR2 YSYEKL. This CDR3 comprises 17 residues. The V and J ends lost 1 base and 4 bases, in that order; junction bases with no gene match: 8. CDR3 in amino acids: CASSQGLAGTLYNEQFF. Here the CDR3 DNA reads TGCGCCAGCAGCCAAGGGCTAGCGGGGACCTTATACAATGAGCAGTTCTTC.

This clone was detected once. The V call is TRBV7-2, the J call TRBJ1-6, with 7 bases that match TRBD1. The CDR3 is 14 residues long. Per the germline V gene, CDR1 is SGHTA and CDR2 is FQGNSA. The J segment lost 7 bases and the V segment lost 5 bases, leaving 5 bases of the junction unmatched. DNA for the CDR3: TGTGCCAGCAGCCCAAGACAGGGAAATTCACCCCTCCACTTT. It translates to CASSPRQGNSPLHF.

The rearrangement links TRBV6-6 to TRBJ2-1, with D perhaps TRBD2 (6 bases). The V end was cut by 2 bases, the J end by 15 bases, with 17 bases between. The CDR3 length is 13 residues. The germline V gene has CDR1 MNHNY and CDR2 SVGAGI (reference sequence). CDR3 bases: TGTGCCAGCAGTTACGGGTGGGAGGCCCCATCGTTCTTC. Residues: CASSYGWEAPSFF.

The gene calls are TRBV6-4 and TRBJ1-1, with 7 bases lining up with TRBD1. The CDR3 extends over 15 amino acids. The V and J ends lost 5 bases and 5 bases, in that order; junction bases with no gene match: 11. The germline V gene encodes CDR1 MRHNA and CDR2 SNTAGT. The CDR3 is CASSTVQGGRTEAFF. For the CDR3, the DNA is TGTGCCAGCAGTACTGTTCAGGGGGGTCGGACTGAAGCTTTCTTT.

The DNA for the CDR3 is TGCGCCAGCAGCCAAGTTTCCGGGGGGTGGCCAGAGACCCAGTACTTC. Protein sequence: CASSQVSGGWPETQYF. V usage is TRBV4-1 and J usage is TRBJ2-5, with 7 positions matching TRBD2. Germline loops: CDR1 MGHRA, CDR2 YSYEKL. The CDR3 runs to 16 residues. V lost 1 base, J lost 4 bases, and 9 bases stayed unmatched.

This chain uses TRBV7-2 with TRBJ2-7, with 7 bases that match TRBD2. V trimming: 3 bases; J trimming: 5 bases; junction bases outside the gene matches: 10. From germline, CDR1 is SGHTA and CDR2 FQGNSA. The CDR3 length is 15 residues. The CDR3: CASSFRLGGADEQYF. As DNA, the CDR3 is TGTGCCAGCAGCTTCCGTTTGGGAGGGGCGGACGAGCAGTACTTC.

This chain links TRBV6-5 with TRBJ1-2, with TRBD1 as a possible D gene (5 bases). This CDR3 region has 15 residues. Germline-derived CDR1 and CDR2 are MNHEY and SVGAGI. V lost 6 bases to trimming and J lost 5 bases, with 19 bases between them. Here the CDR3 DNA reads TGTGCCAGCAGCCTCTCGCCATGGGGGGGGTATGGCTACACCTTC. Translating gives CASSLSPWGGYGYTF.

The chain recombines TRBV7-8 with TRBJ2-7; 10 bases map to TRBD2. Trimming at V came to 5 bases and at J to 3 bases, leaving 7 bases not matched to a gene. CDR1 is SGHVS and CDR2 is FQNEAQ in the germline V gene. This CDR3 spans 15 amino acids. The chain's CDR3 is CASSREGTSVYEQYF. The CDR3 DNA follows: TGTGCCAGCAGCCGCGAAGGGACTAGCGTCTACGAGCAGTACTTC.

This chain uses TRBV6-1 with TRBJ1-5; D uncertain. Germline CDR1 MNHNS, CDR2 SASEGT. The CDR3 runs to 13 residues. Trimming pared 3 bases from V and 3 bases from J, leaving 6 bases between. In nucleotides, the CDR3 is TGTGCCAGCAGTGACCGGTCCAATCAGCCCCAGCATTTT. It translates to CASSDRSNQPQHF.

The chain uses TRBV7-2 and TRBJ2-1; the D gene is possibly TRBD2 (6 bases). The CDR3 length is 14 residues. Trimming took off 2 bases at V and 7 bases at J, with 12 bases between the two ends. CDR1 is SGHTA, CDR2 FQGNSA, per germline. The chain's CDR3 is CASSLPSVRNEQFF. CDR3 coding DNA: TGTGCCAGCAGCTTACCTAGCGTTCGGAATGAGCAGTTCTTC.

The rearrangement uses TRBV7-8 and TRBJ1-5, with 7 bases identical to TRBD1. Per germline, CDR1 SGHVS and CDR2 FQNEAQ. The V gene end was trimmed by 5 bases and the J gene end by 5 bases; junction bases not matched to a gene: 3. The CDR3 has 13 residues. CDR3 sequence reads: CASSLDRDQPQHF. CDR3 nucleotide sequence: TGTGCCAGCAGCCTCGACAGGGATCAGCCCCAGCATTTT.

The CDR3 spells CASAKDSLLGQFF. DNA for the CDR3: TGTGCCAGCGCTAAGGACTCCCTGTTAGGGCAGTTCTTC. This sequence joins TRBV28 and TRBJ2-1, with D possibly being TRBD2 (5 bases). This CDR3 spans 13 amino acids. In germline, CDR1 is MDHEN, CDR2 SYDVKM. V was shortened by 8 bases and J by 12 bases, with 20 bases between the two germline ends. The variable domain in full, completed from reference TRBV28 and TRBJ2-1, reads DVKVTQSSRYLVKRTGEKVFLECVQDMDHENMFWYRQDPGLGLRLIYFSYDVKMKEKGDIPEGYSVSREKKERFSLILESASTNQTSMYLCASAKDSLLGQFFGPGTRLTVL.

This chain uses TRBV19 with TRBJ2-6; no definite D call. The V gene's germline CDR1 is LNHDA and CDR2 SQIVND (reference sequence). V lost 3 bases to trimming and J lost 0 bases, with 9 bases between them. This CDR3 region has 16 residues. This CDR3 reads CASSIPHSSGANVLTF. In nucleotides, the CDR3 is TGTGCCAGTAGTATCCCACACAGCTCTGGGGCCAACGTCCTGACTTTC.

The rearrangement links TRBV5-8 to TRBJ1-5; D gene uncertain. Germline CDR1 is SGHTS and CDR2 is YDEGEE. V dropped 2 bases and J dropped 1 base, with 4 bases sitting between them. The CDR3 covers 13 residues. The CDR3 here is CASSLSSNQPQHF. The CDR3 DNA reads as TGTGCCAGCAGCTTATCGAGCAATCAGCCCCAGCATTTT.

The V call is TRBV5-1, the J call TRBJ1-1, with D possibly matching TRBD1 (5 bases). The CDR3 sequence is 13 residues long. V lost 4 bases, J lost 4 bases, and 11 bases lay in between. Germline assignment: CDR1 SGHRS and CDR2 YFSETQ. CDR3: CASSTTRGTEAFF. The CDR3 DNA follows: TGCGCCAGCAGCACTACAAGGGGCACTGAAGCTTTCTTT.

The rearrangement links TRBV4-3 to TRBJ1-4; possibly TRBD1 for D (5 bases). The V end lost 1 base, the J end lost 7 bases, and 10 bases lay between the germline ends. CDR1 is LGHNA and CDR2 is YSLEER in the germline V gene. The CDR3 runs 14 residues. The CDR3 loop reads CASSQGQGGEKLFF. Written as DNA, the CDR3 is TGCGCCAGCAGCCAAGGTCAGGGTGGTGAAAAACTGTTTTTT.